Shown below are 14 T cell receptor beta chains from a single sample sequenced in a study of cytomegalovirus exposure and HLA in healthy donors. With 60 Vbeta and 13 Jbeta primers, the PCR was carried out. Libraries were prepared by immunoSEQ multiplex PCR; TCRdb keeps only in-frame clonotypes and omits some of them. The repertoire includes about 160,000 clones, about 80% of them detected once, and approximately 2% sits in the top ten. The source material was PBMCs. Receptors originate from a female donor in good health and CMV-seronegative.

The rearrangement joins TRBV5-6 to TRBJ1-1; D unclear. The V and J ends lost 1 base and 2 bases respectively, with 15 bases between them. Per the germline V gene, CDR1 is SGHDT and CDR2 is YYEEEE. This CDR3 is built from 16 residues. CDR3 protein: CASSLIYPDTNTEAFF. CDR3 DNA sequence: TGTGCCAGCAGCTTGATTTACCCAGATACAAACACTGAAGCTTTCTTT.

The rearrangement joins TRBV9 to TRBJ2-2; 9 bases match TRBD2. Per the germline V gene, CDR1 is SGDLS and CDR2 is YYNGEE. V lost 4 bases, J lost 4 bases, and 11 bases stayed unmatched. The CDR3 is 17 residues long. The CDR3 loop is CASSPRIAGVGTGELFF. CDR3 DNA sequence: TGTGCCAGCAGCCCCCGGATAGCGGGAGTGGGCACCGGGGAGCTGTTTTTT.

The chain recombines TRBV5-4 with TRBJ1-5; no clear D. CDR1 is SGHNT and CDR2 is YYREEE in the germline V gene (reference sequence). This CDR3 comprises 13 residues. Trimming took 0 bases from V and 5 from J, leaving 6 bases between them. This CDR3 is CASSLDADQPQHF. In DNA form, the CDR3 reads TGTGCCAGCAGCTTGGACGCAGATCAGCCCCAGCATTTT.

This sequence joins TRBV7-3 and TRBJ2-1; the D gene is possibly TRBD1 (5 bases). The germline gives CDR1 SGHTA, CDR2 FQGTGA. The CDR3 has 13 amino acids. Trimming removed 3 bases from V and 3 bases from J, with 6 bases in between. CDR3 protein: CASSFDSYNEQFF. In nucleotides, the CDR3 is TGTGCCAGCAGCTTCGACAGCTACAATGAGCAGTTCTTC.

CDR3 loop: CASSPPSVNGELFF. The CDR3 bases are TGTGCCAGCTCACCACCTTCAGTCAACGGGGAGCTGTTTTTT. The chain uses TRBV18 and TRBJ2-2; D gene uncertain. The CDR3 covers 14 residues. The V end lost 0 bases, the J end lost 7 bases, and 9 bases lay between the germline ends. The germline V gene has CDR1 KGHSH and CDR2 LQKENI. Full variable domain (rest looked up from reference TRBV18 and TRBJ2-2): NAGVMQNPRHLVRRRGQEARLRCSPMKGHSHVYWYRQLPEEGLKFMVYLQKENIIDESGMPKERFSAEFPKEGPSILRIQQVVRGDSAAYFCASSPPSVNGELFFGEGSRLTVL.

V and J are TRBV7-9 and TRBJ1-4, with 8 bases matching TRBD1. Trimming at V came to 5 bases and at J to 5 bases, leaving 4 bases not matched to a gene. The CDR3 contains 14 residues. Per the germline V gene, CDR1 is SEHNR and CDR2 is FQNEAQ (reference sequence). The DNA for the CDR3 is TGTGCCAGCAGCCCCCGACAGGGGAATGAAAAACTGTTTTTT. Translating it yields CASSPRQGNEKLFF. The full variable domain, completed using reference TRBV7-9 and TRBJ1-4, is DTGVSQNPRHKITKRGQNVTFRCDPISEHNRLYWYRQTLGQGPEFLTYFQNEAQLEKSRLLSDRFSAERPKGSFSTLEIQRTEQGDSAMYLCASSPRQGNEKLFFGSGTQLSVL.

The CDR3 is CASTEGDLRETQYF. The CDR3 bases are TGTGCCAGCACCGAGGGGGATTTGAGGGAGACCCAGTACTTC. V is TRBV2 and J is TRBJ2-5; possible D gene TRBD1, 6 bases. V was trimmed by 7 bases and J by 5 bases, leaving 17 bases between them. CDR3 length: 14 residues. In germline, CDR1 is SNHLY, CDR2 FYNNEI.

This clone has only a few counts. The rearrangement joins TRBV29-1 to TRBJ2-7; 7 bases are a match to TRBD1. The CDR3 loop spans 10 amino acids. V lost 7 bases to trimming and J lost 7 bases; unmatched junction nucleotides: 4. CDR1 and CDR2 from the germline V gene are SQVTM and ANQGSEA. The CDR3 coding sequence is TGCAGCGGGGGGACAGAAGAGCAGTACTTC. Encoded protein: CSGGTEEQYF.

The V call is TRBV21-1, the J call TRBJ2-1; the D call in the table, TRBD2, was not verified against the DNA. TRBV21-1 is a pseudogene locus. This CDR3 region has 17 residues. CDR3 bases: TGTGCCAGCAGCATTGAGTTTTCCGGGAAAAACCCCCATGAGCAGTTCTTC. Its translation is CASSIEFSGKNPHEQFF.

This clone was recorded a few times. This sequence joins TRBV5-4 and TRBJ2-5; 7 positions agree with TRBD1. The CDR3 is 16 residues long. V was pared by 4 bases and J by 2 bases, with 11 bases of the junction left unmatched. Germline V gene sequence: CDR1 SGHNT, CDR2 YYREEE (reference sequence). The CDR3 nucleotides are TGTGCCAGCAGCCGTTTTGGACAGGCGCTACAAGAGACCCAGTACTTC. This codes for CASSRFGQALQETQYF.

The chain joins TRBV5-5 to TRBJ2-1; 8 nucleotides align to TRBD2. V lost 4 bases to trimming and J lost 6 bases; unmatched junction nucleotides: 21. This CDR3 has 19 amino acids. Germline CDR1 reads SGHKS; CDR2 reads YYEKEE (reference sequence). The CDR3 sequence: CASSRGLGDPGTLSNEQFF. Here the CDR3 DNA reads TGTGCCAGCAGCCGGGGACTAGGGGACCCCGGGACCTTATCCAATGAGCAGTTCTTC.

This clone was counted between two and nine times. The rearrangement uses TRBV6-5 and TRBJ1-2; 9 bases map to TRBD1. The CDR3 extends over 15 amino acids. The germline gives CDR1 MNHEY, CDR2 SVGAGI. Trimming cost V 1 base and J 4 bases; bases outside gene matches: 4. The CDR3: CASSYYETGGYGYTF. Written as DNA, the CDR3 is TGTGCCAGCAGTTACTATGAGACAGGGGGCTATGGCTACACCTTC.

The chain has TRBV6-5 and TRBJ1-5, with D hard to call. Germline V CDR1 and CDR2: MNHEY, SVGAGI. The CDR3 covers 12 residues. The V and J ends lost 4 bases and 4 bases respectively, with 5 bases between them. The CDR3 spells CASSSPNQPQHF. In nucleotides, the CDR3 is TGTGCCAGCAGTTCCCCGAATCAGCCCCAGCATTTT.

V is TRBV2 and J is TRBJ1-4, with 9 bases fitting TRBD1. J gave up 0 bases and V 5 bases, and 4 bases lay outside the gene matches. The germline CDR1 and CDR2 sequences are SNHLY and FYNNEI. This CDR3 has 16 amino acids. The CDR3 region has the DNA TGTGCCAGCAGTCCGGACAGGGGTACAACTAATGAAAAACTGTTTTTT. Amino acid sequence: CASSPDRGTTNEKLFF.